This TCR beta chain was observed in a study of blood T cell repertoires in COVID-19. Background on the study: Both acute and convalescent COVID-19 samples were obtained from the United States, Italy and Spain.

The CDR3 consists of 13 residues. The germline CDR1 and CDR2 sequences are MNHEY and SMNVEV (reference sequence). Trimming cost V 6 bases and J 6 bases, with 14 bases left between them. Under the authors' procedure: Counts of nucleated cells, estimated from reference gene primer amplification, were obtained. The table came from immunoSEQ multiplex PCR; TCRdb's copy has only in-frame clones and leaves some out. From that table come the V and J calls and clone size; the DNA was used to work out D and trimming. The top ten hold more than 5% of the sample, which has fewer than 150,000 clones, roughly 85% seen once. Seattle cases were enrolled at active infection and followed longitudinally.

The V gene is TRBV27, the J gene TRBJ1-2; D perhaps matches TRBD1 (5 bases). Sequenced sample: peripheral blood. The receptor's source is a woman aged 60-75 years with COVID-19, enrolled during active disease. CDR3 sequence reads: CASRPWDSDGYTF. CDR3 sequence (DNA): TGTGCCAGCAGACCGTGGGACTCGGATGGCTACACCTTC.